Below, 2 T cell receptor beta chains from the same sample are listed, as sequenced in a study of T cells expressing NK-cell markers. Reanalyzing the 5' RACE reads, TCRdb keeps one entry per CDR3 protein, without DNA. The listing records 550,000 to 600,000 distinct CDR3 sequences. Specimen: blood T cells: a sorted CD56 or NKG2C T cell subset, CD4+ or CD8+ T cells, or bulk PBMC T cells (not recorded which). The source of these receptors is a man younger than 35 in good health.

CDR3 sequence reads: CASSDQGSSTDTQYF. The rearrangement joins TRBV6-4 to TRBJ2-3; with no DNA, the TCRdb D assignment of TRBD1 cannot be verified. There are 15 residues in the CDR3. Per germline, CDR1 MRHNA and CDR2 SNTAGT.

J is TRBJ2-7 and V is TRBV18. CDR1 is KGHSH and CDR2 is LQKENI in the germline V gene. The CDR3 extends over 11 amino acids. This CDR3 is CASSPDNEQYF.